The T cell receptor beta chain described here comes from a study of Ad26.COV2.S vaccination and SARS-CoV-2 variants. For the study at large: Recipients of Ad26.COV2.S got it intramuscularly, once or twice 56 days apart.

The assay was immunoSEQ multiplex PCR, and TCRdb's table has in-frame clones only and misses some. The sample gives approximately 360,000 clones, under 90% of which show up once; more than 7% is in the top ten. A remark on this clone: The antigen is not known.

Documented treatment: 15 to 20 received Ad26.COV2.S at low or high dose, single or two shots; 5 received placebo; per-sample allocation not given. Day 63 after the first injection of vaccine or placebo was the sampling time. Study-level findings and limits: Placebo and vaccine recipients had non-spike TCR breadth that was similar.

The material sequenced was peripheral blood, taken in a trial of Ad26.COV2.S vaccine versus placebo. This sequence was found in a person aged 18-60 years who received the Ad26.COV2.S COVID-19 vaccine or a placebo.

CDR3 amino acids: CASSDTRAIYGYTF. CDR3 in DNA: TGTGCCAGCAGCGACACCAGGGCAATCTATGGCTACACCTTC. The V gene is TRBV2, the J gene TRBJ1-2; possibly TRBD1 for D (5 bases). CDR1 SNHLY and CDR2 FYNNEI come from the germline V gene. The CDR3 totals 14 residues. Trimming shortened V by 6 bases and J by 4 bases, and 15 bases separated the two germline ends. The full variable domain, with the rest looked up from reference TRBV2 and TRBJ1-2, is EPEVTQTPSHQVTQMGQEVILRCVPISNHLYFYWYRQILGQKVEFLVSFYNNEISEKSEIFDDQFSVERPDGSNFTLKIRSTKLEDSAMYFCASSDTRAIYGYTFGSGTRLTVV.